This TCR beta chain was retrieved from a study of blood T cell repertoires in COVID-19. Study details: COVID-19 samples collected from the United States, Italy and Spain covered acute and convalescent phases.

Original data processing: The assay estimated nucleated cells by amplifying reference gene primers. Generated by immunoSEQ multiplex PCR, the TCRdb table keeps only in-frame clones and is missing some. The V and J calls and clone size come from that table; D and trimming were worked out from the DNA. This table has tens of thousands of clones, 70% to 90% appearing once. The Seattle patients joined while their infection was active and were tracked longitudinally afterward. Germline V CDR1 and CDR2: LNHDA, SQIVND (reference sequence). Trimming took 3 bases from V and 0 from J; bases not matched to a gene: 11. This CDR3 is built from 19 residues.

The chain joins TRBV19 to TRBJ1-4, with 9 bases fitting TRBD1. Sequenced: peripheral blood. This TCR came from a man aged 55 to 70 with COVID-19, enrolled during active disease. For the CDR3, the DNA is TGTGCCAGTAGTATTCCTACAGGGGGCCCATTTTCAACTAATGAAAAACTGTTTTTT. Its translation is CASSIPTGGPFSTNEKLFF.